These T cell receptor beta chains were read from a single sample in a study of CD8 T cells in Susac syndrome. TCRdb re-derived calls from the immunoSEQ multiplex PCR reads in MiXCR, one entry per CDR3 protein. The repertoire holds 170,000 or so distinct CDR3 sequences, with 95% to 97% as singletons. Sequenced material: CD4+ T cells from PBMCs. The receptors stem from a human donor with Susac syndrome. Each CDR3 is given with its conserved first and last residue. The order of the fields is D gene, V gene, J gene, clone size, CDR3 DNA, CDR3 protein. D genes are given only for firm matches. Some rows mark clone size as missing; the rest say once, few, many or name a class of expanded clone.

D: .
V: TRBV7-2
J: TRBJ2-3
size: .
DNA: TGTGCCAGCAGCCAGCCCTTCCGAGGGGATACGCAGTATTTT
CDR3: CASSQPFRGDTQYF

D: .
V: TRBV9
J: TRBJ1-3
size: once
DNA: TGTGCCAGCAGCAACGTACAGGGTTTTGGAAACACCATATATTTT
CDR3: CASSNVQGFGNTIYF

D: TRBD2
V: TRBV3-1
J: TRBJ2-6
size: .
DNA: TGTGCCAGCAGCCAAGGACTACAAGCGGGGGTATCTGGGGCCAACGTCCTGACTTTC
CDR3: CASSQGLQAGVSGANVLTF

D: TRBD1
V: TRBV28
J: TRBJ2-7
size: .
DNA: TGTGCCAGCAGTCGAAATCCCGGACAGGGCGAGCAGTACTTC
CDR3: CASSRNPGQGEQYF

D: .
V: TRBV19
J: TRBJ2-1
size: .
DNA: TGTGCCAGTAGTATCAATAATCCCCTAGAGTACAATGAGCAGTTCTTC
CDR3: CASSINNPLEYNEQFF

D: .
V: TRBV2
J: TRBJ2-3
size: .
DNA: TGTGCCAGCAGTATAAGGGGCACAGATACGCAGTATTTT
CDR3: CASSIRGTDTQYF

D: .
V: TRBV5-1
J: TRBJ1-5
size: .
DNA: TGCGCCAGCAGCTTAAGGGGAGGCAATCAGCCCCAGCATTTT
CDR3: CASSLRGGNQPQHF

D: .
V: TRBV7-9
J: TRBJ1-2
size: .
DNA: TGTGCCAGCAGCTTAGCAGCAGGGACCCAACGCTATGGCTACACCTTC
CDR3: CASSLAAGTQRYGYTF

D: .
V: TRBV6-2/TRBV6-3
J: TRBJ2-3
size: .
DNA: TGTGCCAGCGGCCTAGTTGCTCAAGATACGCAGTATTTT
CDR3: CASGLVAQDTQYF

D: .
V: TRBV4-1
J: TRBJ1-1
size: .
DNA: TGCGCCAGCAGCCAAATTACGGGGAACACTGAAGCTTTCTTT
CDR3: CASSQITGNTEAFF

D: .
V: TRBV18
J: TRBJ2-7
size: .
DNA: TGTGCCAGCTCACCAATCCAGAAACACGAGCAGTACTTC
CDR3: CASSPIQKHEQYF

D: .
V: TRBV14
J: TRBJ2-3
size: .
DNA: TGTGCCAGCAGCCAATATGGCGTGAGAAACACAGATACGCAGTATTTT
CDR3: CASSQYGVRNTDTQYF

D: TRBD2
V: TRBV20-1
J: TRBJ2-5
size: .
DNA: TGCAGTGCTGTTCCCCCCAGGAGAGCGGGGGTGGAGACCCAGTACTTC
CDR3: CSAVPPRRAGVETQYF

D: .
V: TRBV29-1
J: TRBJ2-3
size: once
DNA: TGCAGCGTTGAGGCGGAGGAGGATACGCAGTATTTT
CDR3: CSVEAEEDTQYF

D: TRBD1
V: TRBV18
J: TRBJ2-2
size: .
DNA: TGTGCCAGCTCACCACTAAACCTGGACAGGGTTACCGGGGAGCTGTTTTTT
CDR3: CASSPLNLDRVTGELFF

D: .
V: TRBV6-5
J: TRBJ2-3
size: once
DNA: TGTGCCAGCAGGGAGGGTGATACGCAGTATTTT
CDR3: CASREGDTQYF

D: TRBD1
V: TRBV29-1
J: TRBJ1-2
size: .
DNA: TGCAGCGTTGTCCCGACAGGGGGCATGAGGGGCTACACCTTC
CDR3: CSVVPTGGMRGYTF

D: .
V: TRBV6-2/TRBV6-3
J: TRBJ2-5
size: .
DNA: TGTGCCAGCAGTCAACTGAGGGACCCTAAAGAGACCCAGTACTTC
CDR3: CASSQLRDPKETQYF

D: .
V: TRBV29-1
J: TRBJ1-1
size: .
DNA: TGCAGCGCATGGGACACTGAAGCTTTCTTT
CDR3: CSAWDTEAFF

D: TRBD2
V: TRBV29-1
J: TRBJ2-5
size: .
DNA: TGCAGCGTCGGTGGAAACGGGGGGTTCCAAGAGACCCAGTACTTC
CDR3: CSVGGNGGFQETQYF

D: .
V: TRBV4-1
J: TRBJ1-1
size: .
DNA: TGCGCCAGCAGCCAAGTGACACAGGGCGGCACTGAAGCTTTCTTT
CDR3: CASSQVTQGGTEAFF

D: .
V: TRBV9
J: TRBJ1-2
size: .
DNA: TGTGCCAGCAGCGTAGAGGGGGTAATAGGTAACTATGGCTACACCTTC
CDR3: CASSVEGVIGNYGYTF

D: TRBD2
V: TRBV4-3
J: TRBJ2-3
size: .
DNA: TGCGCCAGCAGCCAGGGACTAGCACCTACGCAGTATTTT
CDR3: CASSQGLAPTQYF

D: .
V: TRBV30
J: TRBJ2-7
size: .
DNA: TGTGCCTGGAGTGTACAACCATCGGGCGAGCAGTACTTC
CDR3: CAWSVQPSGEQYF

D: .
V: TRBV6-2/TRBV6-3
J: TRBJ2-1
size: .
DNA: TGTGCCAGCAGCCACGGGGGCAATGAGCAGTTCTTC
CDR3: CASSHGGNEQFF

D: TRBD1
V: TRBV29-1
J: TRBJ2-2
size: .
DNA: TGCAGCGCCCGACAGGGGCTCGACACCGGGGAGCTGTTTTTT
CDR3: CSARQGLDTGELFF

D: .
V: TRBV28
J: TRBJ1-2
size: .
DNA: TGTGCCAGCAGCGGGGGACGGCTCTATGGCTACACCTTC
CDR3: CASSGGRLYGYTF

D: TRBD2
V: TRBV18
J: TRBJ2-3
size: .
DNA: TGTGCCAGCTCACCGGGACTAGCGGGAGTTGGGACAGATACGCAGTATTTT
CDR3: CASSPGLAGVGTDTQYF

D: .
V: TRBV5-6
J: TRBJ2-1
size: .
DNA: TGTGCCAGCAGCGGTGCCGGCGCAGACAATGAGCAGTTCTTC
CDR3: CASSGAGADNEQFF

D: .
V: TRBV19
J: TRBJ2-2
size: .
DNA: TGTGCCAGTAGTATCTACAGGGCTGGGACCGGGGAGCTGTTTTTT
CDR3: CASSIYRAGTGELFF

D: TRBD1
V: TRBV4-2
J: TRBJ2-7
size: .
DNA: TGTGCCAGCAGCCAAGGTCTCGGACAGGGGACCTACGAGCAGTACTTC
CDR3: CASSQGLGQGTYEQYF

D: .
V: TRBV3-1
J: TRBJ1-3
size: .
DNA: TGTGCCAGCAGCCAAGATAGTGGTGGAAACACCATATATTTT
CDR3: CASSQDSGGNTIYF

D: .
V: TRBV7-2
J: TRBJ2-3
size: .
DNA: TGTGCCAGCAGCTTAGCGGTCAGCACAGATACGCAGTATTTT
CDR3: CASSLAVSTDTQYF

D: TRBD2
V: TRBV9
J: TRBJ2-7
size: .
DNA: TGTGCCAGCAGCGTAGACGTGAGCGGGAGCGGCGAGCAGTACTTC
CDR3: CASSVDVSGSGEQYF

D: .
V: TRBV30
J: TRBJ2-2
size: .
DNA: TGTGCCTGGAAGGAGGACTACAACACCGGGGAGCTGTTTTTT
CDR3: CAWKEDYNTGELFF

D: .
V: TRBV5-1
J: TRBJ2-7
size: .
DNA: TGCGCCAGCAGCTTGGGGACCCAGCGGTCCTACGAGCAGTACTTC
CDR3: CASSLGTQRSYEQYF

D: .
V: TRBV7-2
J: TRBJ2-3
size: .
DNA: TGTGCCAGCAGCTTCTGGGACACAGATACGCAGTATTTT
CDR3: CASSFWDTDTQYF

D: .
V: TRBV20-1
J: TRBJ2-7
size: .
DNA: TGCAGTGCTCAGGACCCGACAGGAACCTACGAGCAGTACTTC
CDR3: CSAQDPTGTYEQYF

D: TRBD2
V: TRBV2
J: TRBJ2-1
size: .
DNA: TGTGCCAGCAAGGCGGGGGGCCCTAATGAGCAGTTCTTC
CDR3: CASKAGGPNEQFF

D: .
V: TRBV6-5
J: TRBJ1-2
size: .
DNA: TGTGCCAGCAGTTACTCGCATGGGGGGACCATGGCTAACTATGGCTACACCTTC
CDR3: CASSYSHGGTMANYGYTF

D: .
V: TRBV2
J: TRBJ1-1
size: .
DNA: TGTGCCAGCACAGGGCAAAACTGGAACACTGAAGCTTTCTTT
CDR3: CASTGQNWNTEAFF

D: .
V: TRBV25-1
J: TRBJ2-3
size: .
DNA: TGTGCCAGCAGTGCACCCCTCACTAGCACAGATACGCAGTATTTT
CDR3: CASSAPLTSTDTQYF

D: .
V: TRBV5-1
J: TRBJ2-7
size: .
DNA: TGCGCCAGCAGCTTGGGAGACCGTTACGAGCAGTACTTC
CDR3: CASSLGDRYEQYF

D: .
V: TRBV4-2
J: TRBJ2-5
size: .
DNA: TGTGCCAGCAGCCAAGCCTCGGGGCACTCCCAAGAGACCCAGTACTTC
CDR3: CASSQASGHSQETQYF

D: TRBD2
V: TRBV28
J: TRBJ2-7
size: .
DNA: TGTGCCAGCAGTTCCCCCGGGAGGGCCTACGAGCAGTACTTC
CDR3: CASSSPGRAYEQYF

D: .
V: TRBV12-3/TRBV12-4
J: TRBJ1-2
size: .
DNA: TGTGCCAGCAGTTTAACAGGGAATGGCTACACCTTC
CDR3: CASSLTGNGYTF

D: .
V: TRBV29-1
J: TRBJ1-1
size: .
DNA: TGCAGCGTTGAAGTAAAGGCCCTTAACACTGAAGCTTTCTTT
CDR3: CSVEVKALNTEAFF

D: TRBD2
V: TRBV28
J: TRBJ2-7
size: .
DNA: TGTGCCAGCACCTTAGCCGGGACTAGCGGGAGATACGAGCAGTACTTC
CDR3: CASTLAGTSGRYEQYF

D: .
V: TRBV12-3/TRBV12-4
J: TRBJ1-2
size: .
DNA: TGTGCCAGCAGTTTTGACAGGATGGGGTATGGCTACACCTTC
CDR3: CASSFDRMGYGYTF

D: .
V: TRBV7-6
J: TRBJ2-3
size: once
DNA: TGTGCCAGCAGCTTGAGGGTTTCGCAGTGGTATTTT
CDR3: CASSLRVSQWYF

D: .
V: TRBV30
J: TRBJ2-7
size: .
DNA: TGTGCCTGGAGCAGGGGACTTTCCTACGAGCAGTACTTC
CDR3: CAWSRGLSYEQYF

D: .
V: TRBV4-3
J: TRBJ2-2
size: .
DNA: TGCGCCAGCAGCCAACTAGCCCACACCGGGGAGCTGTTTTTT
CDR3: CASSQLAHTGELFF

D: .
V: TRBV6-1
J: TRBJ1-1
size: once
DNA: TGTGCCAGCAGCCCGGCACTCGGGAGGGGGAACACTGAAGCTTTCTTT
CDR3: CASSPALGRGNTEAFF